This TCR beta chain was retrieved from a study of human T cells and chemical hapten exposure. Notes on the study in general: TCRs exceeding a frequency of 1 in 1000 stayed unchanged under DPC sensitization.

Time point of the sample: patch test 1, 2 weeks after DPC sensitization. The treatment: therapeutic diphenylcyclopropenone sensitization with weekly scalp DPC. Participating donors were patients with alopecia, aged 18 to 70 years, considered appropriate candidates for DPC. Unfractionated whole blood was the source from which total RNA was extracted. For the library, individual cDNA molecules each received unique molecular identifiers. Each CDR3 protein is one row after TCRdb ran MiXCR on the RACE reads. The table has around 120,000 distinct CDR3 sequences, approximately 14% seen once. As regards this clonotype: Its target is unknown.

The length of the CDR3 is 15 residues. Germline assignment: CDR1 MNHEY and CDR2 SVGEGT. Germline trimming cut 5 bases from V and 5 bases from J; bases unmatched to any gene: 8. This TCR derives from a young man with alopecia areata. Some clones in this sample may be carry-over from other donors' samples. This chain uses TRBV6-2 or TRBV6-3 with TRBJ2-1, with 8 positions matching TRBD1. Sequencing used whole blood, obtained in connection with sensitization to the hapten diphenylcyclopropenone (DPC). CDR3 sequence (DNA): TGTGCCAGCAGTCGACAGGGGATCGTCCACAATGAGCAGTTCTTC. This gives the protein CASSRQGIVHNEQFF.